This note documents a single T cell receptor (beta chain) sequence. Its antigen remains unidentified. This entry comes from a study of cytomegalovirus exposure and HLA in healthy donors. Study results and caveats: A classifier reportedly called cytomegalovirus status with high sensitivity and specificity.

The repertoire was sequenced with immunoSEQ multiplex PCR; TCRdb's copy has only in-frame clones and lacks some. The repertoire holds tens of thousands of clones, with over 90% as singletons. Germline CDR1 and CDR2: SGHTA and FQGTGA. The CDR3 contains 15 residues. V lost 2 bases to trimming and J lost 0 bases, with 10 bases between them. Sequenced: PBMCs. The rearrangement uses TRBV7-3 and TRBJ1-1, with D hard to call. The origin of this receptor is a woman under 30 in good health and CMV-seropositive. DNA for the CDR3: TGTGCCAGCAGCTTAGCGAGGGCCATGAACACTGAAGCTTTCTTT. It is translated as CASSLARAMNTEAFF.